A single sample is the source of the 13 T cell receptor beta chains below, sequenced in a study of T-cell memory formation after mild COVID-19. Each CDR3 protein gets one entry after TCRdb re-called the 5' RACE reads with MiXCR. Of some 100,000 distinct CDR3 sequences listed, 11% are singletons. The sequencing sample was made of PBMCs or a T cell subset sorted from them (not recorded which). The receptors derive from a man aged 18 to 35 who had mild COVID-19 (a few samples of this study predate the infection). Cell type and time point are not known.

This chain connects TRBV4-2 to TRBJ2-7; a possible D gene is TRBD2 (5 bases). The V gene's germline CDR1 is LGHNA and CDR2 YNFKEQ. Trimming removed 0 bases at V and 0 bases at J, with 9 bases between. There are 15 residues in the CDR3. CDR3 in amino acids: CASSQEAATSYEQYF. CDR3 nucleotides: TGTGCCAGCAGCCAAGAAGCGGCCACCTCCTACGAGCAGTACTTC.

This chain uses TRBV7-9 with TRBJ1-2; D is uncertain. The CDR3 sequence is 13 residues long. Trimming left V 2 bases short and J 3 bases short, with 7 bases between. Germline loops: CDR1 SEHNR, CDR2 FQNEAQ (reference sequence). The chain's CDR3 is CASSLSLDYGYTF. The CDR3 bases are TGTGCCAGCAGCTTATCTCTCGACTATGGCTACACCTTC.

This clonotype showed up many times. CDR3 nucleotides: TGTGCCAGCAGTCCGACAGCTTTCGGGTACGAGCAGTACTTC. As protein: CASSPTAFGYEQYF. The chain carries TRBV28 and TRBJ2-7; possible D gene TRBD1, 5 bases. Germline V lookup: CDR1 MDHEN, CDR2 SYDVKM. The CDR3 runs 14 residues. The ends were cut back, 5 bases at V and 4 bases at J, with 15 bases in the middle.

This clonotype was found a few times. This sequence joins TRBV5-1 and TRBJ2-1, with D tentatively TRBD2 (7 bases). The V gene lost 4 bases and the J gene lost 6 bases, with 14 bases spanning the gap. Germline values: CDR1 SGHRS, CDR2 YFSETQ. The CDR3 has 14 amino acids. For the CDR3, the DNA is TGCGCCAGCAGCGTTCGGAGGGGGGGCAATGAGCAGTTCTTC. Translated: CASSVRRGGNEQFF. The entire variable domain, with the rest obtained from reference TRBV5-1 and TRBJ2-1, is as follows: KAGVTQTPRYLIKTRGQQVTLSCSPISGHRSVSWYQQTPGQGLQFLFEYFSETQRNKGNFPGRFSGRQFSNSRSEMNVSTLELGDSALYLCASSVRRGGNEQFFGPGTRLTVL.

This clonotype was observed a handful of times. Its ends do not fully match the called genes, so a read error is possible. The chain employs TRBV12-3 or TRBV12-4 and TRBJ1-2, with TRBD1 identical over 7 bases. There are 11 residues in the CDR3. The CDR3 DNA sequence: TGTGCCAGCAGTCCGGACAGGACACCCGCCTTC. Translated, it gives CASSPDRTPAF.

The gene calls are TRBV6-6 and TRBJ2-5; 8 bases fit TRBD1. J lost 3 bases, V lost 1 base, and 4 bases had no gene match. The germline V gene encodes CDR1 MNHNY and CDR2 SVGAGI (reference sequence). The CDR3 length is 15 residues. The CDR3 loop is CASSYLRTGKETQYF. CDR3 bases: TGTGCCAGCAGTTACTTGCGGACAGGGAAAGAGACCCAGTACTTC.

The V gene is TRBV7-9, the J gene TRBJ2-3; D not certain. The CDR3 loop spans 12 amino acids. CDR1 is SEHNR, CDR2 FQNEAQ, per germline (reference sequence). V lost 5 bases to trimming and J lost 1 base, with 4 bases between them. CDR3 nucleotides: TGTGCCAGCAGCCCCCGCACAGATACGCAGTATTTT. Residues: CASSPRTDTQYF.

J is TRBJ2-3 and V is TRBV9, with 7 positions matching TRBD1. There are 16 residues in the CDR3. V lost 3 bases and J lost 0; bases outside the gene matches: 7. Germline lookup yields CDR1 SGDLS and CDR2 YYNGEE. The CDR3 DNA reads as TGTGCCAGCAGCGAACGAGGGGGCGTAAGCACAGATACGCAGTATTTT. Its protein product is CASSERGGVSTDTQYF. Combining the CDR3 with reference TRBV9 and TRBJ2-3 gives the whole variable domain DSGVTQTPKHLITATGQRVTLRCSPRSGDLSVYWYQQSLDQGLQFLIQYYNGEERAKGNILERFSAQQFPDLHSELNLSSLELGDSALYFCASSERGGVSTDTQYFGPGTRLTVL.

This clonotype has a handful of counts. V is TRBV7-9 and J is TRBJ1-6; D unresolved. Germline V gene lookup returns CDR1 SEHNR and CDR2 FQNEAQ (reference sequence). The CDR3 length is 13 residues. V was trimmed by 5 bases and J by 14 bases, leaving 16 bases between them. The CDR3, as DNA: TGTGCCAGCAGCCTCCCGGACCTTGTGGCCCTCCACTTT. Amino acids: CASSLPDLVALHF.

This clonotype was observed a handful of times. This chain connects TRBV13 to TRBJ1-6; 8 bases are a match to TRBD1. Germline CDR1 is PRHDT and CDR2 is FYEKMQ (reference sequence). V lost 5 bases to trimming and J lost 8 bases; unmatched junction nucleotides: 11. The CDR3 loop spans 16 amino acids. The CDR3 region has the DNA TGTGCCAGCAGCCCGACAGGGGAGAGTTTGGATTCACCCCTCCACTTT. It codes for CASSPTGESLDSPLHF.

This chain links TRBV7-9 with TRBJ2-7; the D gene is possibly TRBD1 (6 bases). This CDR3 has 13 amino acids. In germline, CDR1 is SEHNR, CDR2 FQNEAQ (reference sequence). V lost 8 bases, J lost 2 bases, and 13 bases lay in between. The DNA for the CDR3 is TGTGCCAGCGGAACAGGGTATCCCTACGAGCAGTACTTC. Translated: CASGTGYPYEQYF.

This clonotype appeared many times. In DNA form, the CDR3 reads TGTGCCAGCAGCTCCACCGGGACCCCAGCGAAGACCCAGTACTTC. Protein: CASSSTGTPAKTQYF. This sequence joins TRBV7-9 and TRBJ2-5; perhaps D is TRBD1 or TRBD2 (5 bases each). This CDR3 spans 15 amino acids. Germline CDR1 is SEHNR and CDR2 is FQNEAQ (reference sequence). Trimming removed 4 bases from V and 6 bases from J, with 18 bases in between.

The chain employs TRBV12-3 or TRBV12-4 and TRBJ2-7; TRBD1 matches 7 bases. This CDR3 has 15 residues. V shed 2 bases, J shed 0 bases, and the junction held 4 bases outside the gene matches. The chain's CDR3 is CASSLRWDSSYEQYF. CDR3 sequence (DNA): TGTGCCAGCAGTTTAAGGTGGGACAGCTCCTACGAGCAGTACTTC.